The rows below give T cell receptor beta chains drawn from one sample of a study of T cell responses to AZD1222 COVID-19 vaccine. Here immunoSEQ multiplex PCR was the method, and the copy in TCRdb shows in-frame clones only, minus some. This sample has over 150,000 clones, with 80% to 95% found just once. The sequences come from peripheral blood, collected 28 days after the second AZD1222 dose. The origin of the receptors is an adult who received the AZD1222 COVID-19 vaccine. Both conserved end residues are part of each CDR3.

v_call	j_call	cdr3_aa
TRBV5-1	TRBJ1-6	CASSLSFMGSPLHF
TRBV6-5	TRBJ1-2	CASGPIHYGYTF
TRBV24-1	TRBJ2-1	CATSDPTSGKYNEQFF
TRBV7-9	TRBJ2-7	CASSPTETGGDEQYF
TRBV30	TRBJ2-3	CAWTPGQVADTQYF
TRBV20-1	TRBJ2-1	CSAELSNEQFF
TRBV6-2/TRBV6-3	TRBJ2-7	CASSYSTSAFYEQYF
TRBV11-3	TRBJ2-3	CASSLDCDSGSTDTQYF
TRBV27	TRBJ1-6	CASRPGPSSYNSPLHF
TRBV6-4	TRBJ2-2	CASSDSGGPGELFF
TRBV6-5	TRBJ2-7	CASARGKPLTYEQYF
TRBV7-9	TRBJ1-2	CASRGFWDGYTF
TRBV12-3/TRBV12-4	TRBJ1-5	CASSFVGNQPQHF
TRBV24-1	TRBJ1-2	CATSGGTNPGYTF
TRBV11-3	TRBJ1-4	CASSLAGRNEKLFF
TRBV11-2	TRBJ1-1	CASSFVAGVNTEAFF
TRBV3-1/TRBV3-2	TRBJ2-5	CASSQDPGFGETQYF
TRBV10-3	TRBJ1-1	CAITGTANSEAFF
TRBV19	TRBJ1-5	CASSTPGYNQPQHF
TRBV4-3	TRBJ2-1	CASSQYRAGVYNEQFF
TRBV19	TRBJ1-1	CASGNRFTEAFF
TRBV7-3	TRBJ1-4	CASSLSFSGPSDGTNEKLFF
TRBV3-1/TRBV3-2	TRBJ2-3	CASSQDRTDTQYF
TRBV18	TRBJ1-4	CASSPSPQEKLFF
TRBV15	TRBJ2-2	CATSKNTGELFF
TRBV7-9	TRBJ2-1	CASSELAGGLNEQFF
TRBV27	TRBJ1-4	CASSFSQATEKLFF
TRBV29-1	TRBJ2-7	CSVVTSFRPESYEQYF
TRBV10-2	TRBJ2-3	CASSGQGTDTQYF
TRBV4-3	TRBJ1-4	CASSQAGDREKLFF
TRBV7-8	TRBJ2-7	CASSTRDREAYF
TRBV24-1	TRBJ2-5	CATSDGLAATQETQYF
TRBV18	TRBJ2-7	CASSPPNSRSDEQYF
TRBV7-2	TRBJ2-1	CASSFRDSLGNEQFF
TRBV3-1/TRBV3-2	TRBJ1-2	CASSQDKSNYGYTF